Shown below are 2 T cell receptor beta chains from a single sample sequenced in a study of T-cell reconstitution after alpha-beta-depleted transplantation in children. A TCRbeta library incorporating unique molecular identifiers was prepared. TCRdb reprocessed the PCR reads via MiXCR and lists one record per CDR3 protein. The data show around 600,000 distinct CDR3 sequences, 16% seen once. Sequencing was performed on PBMCs from the stem cell graft donor, taken from the stem cell graft. These receptors all come from a human donor who donated a stem cell graft to a child with acute myeloid leukemia.

This clonotype was seen a handful of times. This rearrangement joins TRBV29-1 to TRBJ1-2; D is uncertain. The CDR3 totals 12 residues. V was trimmed by 0 bases and J by 8 bases, leaving 10 bases between them. Germline V gene lookup returns CDR1 SQVTM and CDR2 ANQGSEA. The CDR3 region has the DNA TGCAGCGTTGAAGAAGGGATCGGAGGCTACACCTTC. As protein: CSVEEGIGGYTF.

This clonotype was seen just once. Given a much more abundant clone one base away, this may be a read error. V usage is TRBV24-1 and J usage is TRBJ1-5, with unresolved D. Germline CDR1 KGHDR, CDR2 SFDVKD. V was shortened by 1 base and J by 8 bases, with 11 bases between the two germline ends. The CDR3 loop spans 14 amino acids. CDR3 coding DNA: TGTGCCACCAGTGATTTAGGAGGCTCCGAGCCCCAGCATTTT. Protein sequence: CATSDLGGSEPQHF.